The next 26 T cell receptor beta chains were all read from a single sample in a study of Graves' ophthalmopathy and Graves' hyperthyroidism. Amplified TCR beta CDR3 regions were obtained using RNA transcripts as template. The authors performed first-round RT-PCR with HTBI primers and then a second-round multiplex PCR. TCRdb re-derived calls from the multiplex PCR reads in MiXCR, one entry per CDR3 protein. Of almost 750,000 distinct CDR3 sequences in the sample, around 40% were seen once. The specimen was peripheral blood. Every receptor here comes from an adult man with Graves' ophthalmopathy.

This clonotype has only a few counts. The chain uses TRBV12-3 or TRBV12-4 and TRBJ2-7; 9 bases agree with TRBD1. With V trimmed by 7 bases and J by 7 bases, 8 bases remained unmatched. CDR3 length equals 13 residues. CDR3 bases: TGTGCCAGCACCCGGGACAGGGCGGGAGAGCAGTACTTC. Protein product: CASTRDRAGEQYF.

To note about this clonotype: Just one base apart from a much larger clone, this may be a read error. The gene calls are TRBV6-6 and TRBJ2-7, with TRBD1 matching 7 bases. This CDR3 comprises 13 residues. CDR1 and CDR2 (germline): MNHNY, SVGAGI (reference sequence). The CDR3 reads CASTRTGTYEQHF. DNA of the CDR3: TGTGCCAGTACGCGGACAGGCACCTACGAGCAGCACTTC.

This clonotype was picked up one time. The V gene is TRBV5-1, the J gene TRBJ2-6, with 7 bases fitting TRBD1. This CDR3 has 16 residues. V shed 3 bases, J shed 3 bases, and the junction held 6 bases outside the gene matches. In germline, CDR1 is SGHRS, CDR2 YFSETQ. The CDR3: CASSSNRGGGANVLTF. In DNA, the CDR3 is TGCGCCAGCAGCTCGAACAGGGGCGGTGGGGCCAACGTCCTGACTTTC.

This clonotype occurred many times. The chain couples TRBV11-2 to TRBJ1-2; weak D call: TRBD1 (6 bases). Germline loops: CDR1 SGHAT, CDR2 FQNNGV. The CDR3 extends over 16 amino acids. V lost 5 bases and J 3 bases, leaving 19 bases between the germline ends. The CDR3 coding sequence is TGTGCCAGCAGCCTTAGCCTCCTCAGGGGTGACTATGGCTACACCTTC. Translated: CASSLSLLRGDYGYTF.

V usage is TRBV25-1 and J usage is TRBJ2-2; D is unresolved. The V gene's germline CDR1 is MGHDK and CDR2 SYGVNS. V was cut by 6 bases and J by 1 base, with 9 bases left in between. The CDR3 length is 14 residues. The CDR3 sequence is CASSQAGNTGELFF. The CDR3 nucleotides are TGTGCCAGCAGCCAAGCAGGGAACACCGGGGAGCTGTTTTTT.

This clonotype has just a few counts. The chain joins TRBV7-9 to TRBJ2-5, with TRBD1 matching over 10 bases. The CDR3 totals 16 residues. J gave up 5 bases and V 6 bases, and 12 bases lay outside the gene matches. CDR1 SEHNR and CDR2 FQNEAQ come from the germline V gene (reference sequence). In DNA, the CDR3 is TGTGCCAGCAGTCTAACGACAGGGGGCCGGGGGGAGACCCAGTACTTC. Translation gives CASSLTTGGRGETQYF.

V and J are TRBV7-3 and TRBJ2-3; 8 bases fit TRBD2. J was trimmed by 4 bases and V by 6 bases; bases with no gene match: 6. Looked up from germline, CDR1 is SGHTA and CDR2 is FQGTGA. The CDR3 loop spans 14 amino acids. The CDR3 DNA sequence: TGTGCCAGCAGGGCTGTCGGGGGGGCAGATACGCAGTATTTT. Translating gives CASRAVGGADTQYF. Variable domain in full (rest from reference TRBV7-3 and TRBJ2-3): GAGVSQTPSNKVTEKGKYVELRCDPISGHTALYWYRQSLGQGPEFLIYFQGTGAADDSGLPNDRFFAVRPEGSVSTLKIQRTERGDSAVYLCASRAVGGADTQYFGPGTRLTVL.

The rearrangement links TRBV20-1 to TRBJ1-2, with TRBD1 as a possible D gene (6 bases). Germline CDR1 DFQATT, CDR2 SNEGSKA (reference sequence). This CDR3 is built from 15 residues. V was pared by 0 bases and J by 4 bases, with 15 bases between. CDR3 protein: CSARDPPGVGYGYTF. The DNA for the CDR3 is TGCAGTGCTAGAGATCCGCCAGGGGTGGGCTATGGCTACACCTTC.

Comment on this clonotype: Since the CDR3 does not end with the conserved phenylalanine or tryptophan, this likely comes from a read error. The J gene is TRBJ1-1, the V gene TRBV12-3 or TRBV12-4, with D possibly TRBD1 on 6 matching bases. The CDR3 contains 15 residues. V shed 7 bases and J shed 2 bases, with 17 bases lying between them. This chain's CDR3 is CASIPRGAPNTEAFL. The CDR3 bases are TGTGCCAGCATCCCACGGGGGGCTCCCAACACTGAAGCTTTCCTT.

Remarks on this clonotype: One junction end disagrees with the germline gene, perhaps due to a read error. This rearrangement joins TRBV25-1 to TRBJ2-5; D may match TRBD1 or TRBD2 (5 bases each). Germline V gives CDR1 MGHDK, CDR2 SYGVNS. The CDR3 runs to 16 residues. The CDR3 reads CATSEFDGTIGRTQYF. CDR3 sequence (DNA): TGTGCCACCAGTGAGTTCGACGGGACGATCGGAAGGACCCAGTACTTC.

The V gene is TRBV7-9, the J gene TRBJ1-1; no reliable D call. The CDR3 covers 14 residues. V dropped 5 bases and J dropped 3 bases, with 13 bases sitting between them. Germline CDR1 and CDR2: SEHNR and FQNEAQ (reference sequence). Written as DNA, the CDR3 is TGTGCCAGCAGCCTAGATGGGTTCGACACTGAAGCTTTCTTT. It yields the protein CASSLDGFDTEAFF.

The V and J genes are TRBV24-1 and TRBJ1-5; maybe TRBD1 (6 bases). CDR3 length: 15 amino acids. V shed 12 bases and J shed 2 bases, with 19 bases lying between them. Germline values: CDR1 KGHDR, CDR2 SFDVKD. CDR3 coding DNA: TGTGCCTGGAACTACAGGGCAGGTGGCAATCAGCCCCAGCATTTT. Its protein is CAWNYRAGGNQPQHF.

V is TRBV7-2 and J is TRBJ1-2; D is unresolved. Deletions cut 3 bases from V and 2 bases from J, with 16 bases between. The V gene's germline CDR1 is SGHTA and CDR2 FQGNSA. This CDR3 is 16 amino acids long. The CDR3 DNA is TGTGCCAGCAGCTTGGCAGGAGGACGGGCGAACTATGGCTACACCTTC. Residues: CASSLAGGRANYGYTF.

The chain links TRBV25-1 to TRBJ2-7, with 11 nucleotides matching TRBD2. V dropped 5 bases and J dropped 7; count of bases not matched to a gene: 7. CDR1 and CDR2 (germline): MGHDK, SYGVNS. This CDR3 is 14 amino acids long. Here the CDR3 reads CASSSLAGAWEQYF. For the CDR3, the DNA is TGTGCCAGCAGTTCACTAGCGGGAGCGTGGGAGCAGTACTTC.

J is TRBJ2-5 and V is TRBV20-1, with D perhaps given as TRBD1 or TRBD2 (5 bases each). V was trimmed by 3 bases and J by 5 bases, leaving 10 bases between them. Germline V CDR1 and CDR2: DFQATT, SNEGSKA (reference sequence). The CDR3 sequence is 12 residues long. The chain's CDR3 is CSASMGTETQYF. The CDR3 DNA follows: TGCAGTGCTAGTATGGGGACGGAGACCCAGTACTTC.

This chain joins TRBV7-4 and TRBJ1-5, with D possibly TRBD1 on 5 matching bases. V was pared by 6 bases and J by 6 bases, with 15 bases between. The CDR3 totals 14 residues. CDR1 SGHVT and CDR2 SQSDAQ come from the germline V gene. CDR3 sequence reads: CASRPRTQLQPQHF. The CDR3 nucleotides read TGTGCCAGCAGACCGCGGACACAACTTCAGCCCCAGCATTTT.

This clonotype was counted only a few times. V usage is TRBV2 and J usage is TRBJ1-5; D remains ambiguous. With 5 bases removed from V and 0 bases from J, the gap between germline ends came to 8 bases. Germline lookup yields CDR1 SNHLY and CDR2 FYNNEI. The CDR3 sequence is 14 residues long. CDR3 bases: TGTGCCAGCAGTCCCCTATTTAGCAATCAGCCCCAGCATTTT. Its translation: CASSPLFSNQPQHF.

This rearrangement joins TRBV2 to TRBJ2-5, with 10 bases identical to TRBD1. CDR1 SNHLY and CDR2 FYNNEI come from the germline V gene. V lost 4 bases to trimming and J lost 6 bases; unmatched junction nucleotides: 11. This CDR3 region has 16 residues. This CDR3 is CASSARLPGQGKTQYF. The CDR3 DNA is TGTGCCAGCAGTGCTAGACTACCGGGACAGGGGAAGACCCAGTACTTC.

Concerning this clonotype: A clone one base away is much larger, so this may be a read error. J is TRBJ2-7 and V is TRBV7-9; D gene unclear. Germline V CDR1 and CDR2: SEHNR, FQNEAQ (reference sequence). The CDR3 extends over 17 amino acids. Written as DNA, the CDR3 is TGCGCCAGCAGCCAAGATCCCTCTGGCGCAGGCTCCTACGAGCAGTACTTC. Its translation is CASSQDPSGAGSYEQYF.

This clonotype was detected many times. This rearrangement joins TRBV15 to TRBJ1-1; D unresolved. The length of the CDR3 is 14 residues. Trimming pared 0 bases from V and 1 base from J, leaving 6 bases between. Germline V gene lookup returns CDR1 LNHNV and CDR2 YYDKDF (reference sequence). CDR3 loop: CATSRDEGNTEAFF. The CDR3, as DNA: TGTGCCACCAGCAGAGATGAAGGGAACACTGAAGCTTTCTTT.

This clonotype was seen once. The gene calls are TRBV10-3 and TRBJ1-3, with 7 bases lining up with TRBD1. Per germline, CDR1 ENHRY and CDR2 SYGVKD. This CDR3 has 16 residues. The ends lost 2 bases at V and 2 bases at J; junction bases unmatched: 6. The CDR3 is CAISEALTGTGNTIYF. In nucleotides, the CDR3 is TGTGCCATCAGTGAGGCGTTGACAGGGACTGGAAACACCATATATTTT.

This clonotype was seen only a few times. One junction end disagrees with the germline gene, perhaps due to a read error. V usage is TRBV19 and J usage is TRBJ2-5; D uncertain. The CDR3 is 14 amino acids. Germline CDR1 reads LNHDA; CDR2 reads SQIVND (reference sequence). CDR3 protein: CASSIRQRKEIQYF. The CDR3 DNA sequence: TGTGCCAGTAGTATCCGGCAGCGTAAAGAGATCCAGTACTTC.

This chain links TRBV20-1 with TRBJ2-2; 15 nucleotides align to TRBD2. Germline CDR1 is DFQATT and CDR2 is SNEGSKA (reference sequence). The CDR3 has 15 amino acids. J was trimmed by 7 bases and V by 3 bases; bases with no gene match: 3. This chain's CDR3 is CSARMGLAGGGELFF. Written as DNA, the CDR3 is TGCAGTGCTAGGATGGGACTAGCGGGGGGCGGGGAGCTGTTTTTT.

For this clonotype: This may be a read error: a much more frequent sequence differs by one nucleotide. The chain employs TRBV12-3 or TRBV12-4 and TRBJ1-6, with D unclear. CDR3 length: 12 residues. Trimming pared 5 bases from V and 17 bases from J, leaving 16 bases between. The CDR3 DNA reads as TGTGCCAGCAGTGACCTGTCGTGCCCTTTCCACTTT. Translation: CASSDLSCPFHF.

In its sample, this clonotype was seen many times. The genes are TRBV5-8 and TRBJ1-2, with D tentatively TRBD1 (5 bases). This CDR3 is 14 amino acids long. Germline V CDR1 and CDR2: SGHTS, YDEGEE. V lost 4 bases and J lost 2, with 12 bases in between. CDR3 region: CASSRDSSNYGYTF. The DNA for the CDR3 is TGTGCCAGCAGCCGGGACTCTTCCAACTATGGCTACACCTTC.

This clonotype was found a few times. The chain is built from TRBV10-3 and TRBJ2-7; D remains ambiguous. This CDR3 is 14 amino acids long. From germline, CDR1 is ENHRY and CDR2 SYGVKD. Trimming took off 10 bases at V and 2 bases at J, with 18 bases between the two ends. The CDR3 reads CASSLLLFPYEQYF. The DNA of the CDR3 is TGTGCCAGCAGCCTGCTACTATTCCCCTACGAGCAGTACTTC.